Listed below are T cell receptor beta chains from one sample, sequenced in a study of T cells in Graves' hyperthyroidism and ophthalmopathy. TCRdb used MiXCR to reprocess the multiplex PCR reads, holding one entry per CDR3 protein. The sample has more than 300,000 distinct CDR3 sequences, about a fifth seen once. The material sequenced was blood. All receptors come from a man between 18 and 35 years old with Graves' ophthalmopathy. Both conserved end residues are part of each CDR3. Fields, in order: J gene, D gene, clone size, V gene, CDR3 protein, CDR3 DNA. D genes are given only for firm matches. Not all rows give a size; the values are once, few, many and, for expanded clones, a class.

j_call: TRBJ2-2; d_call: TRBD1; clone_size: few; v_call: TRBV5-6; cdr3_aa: CASSKGQGSTGELFF; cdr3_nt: TGTGCCAGCAGCAAGGGACAGGGATCCACCGGGGAGCTGTTTTTT
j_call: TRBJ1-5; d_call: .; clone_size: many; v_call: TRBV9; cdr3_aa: CASSPGKDSNQPQHF; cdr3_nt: TGTGCCAGCAGCCCTGGGAAGGATAGCAATCAGCCCCAGCATTTT
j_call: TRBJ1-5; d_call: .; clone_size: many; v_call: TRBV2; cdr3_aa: CASMGYSNQPQHF; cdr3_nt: TGTGCCAGCATGGGGTATAGCAATCAGCCCCAGCATTTT
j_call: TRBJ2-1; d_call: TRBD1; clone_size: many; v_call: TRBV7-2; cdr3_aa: CASSRTGGAYNEQFF; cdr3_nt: TGTGCCAGCAGCAGGACAGGGGGCGCCTACAATGAGCAGTTCTTC
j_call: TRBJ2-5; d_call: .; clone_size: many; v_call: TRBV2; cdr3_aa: CASSEDGSSTQETQYF; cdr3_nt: TGTGCCAGCAGTGAAGACGGCAGCTCAACCCAAGAGACCCAGTACTTC
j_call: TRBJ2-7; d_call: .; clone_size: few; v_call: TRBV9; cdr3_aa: CASSVAIGETYEQYF; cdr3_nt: TGTGCCAGCAGCGTAGCTATCGGGGAAACCTACGAGCAGTACTTC
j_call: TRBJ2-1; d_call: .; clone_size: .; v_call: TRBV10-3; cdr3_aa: CAISVAPERGEQFF; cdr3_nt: TGTGCCATCAGTGTGGCCCCAGAGCGTGGTGAGCAGTTCTTC
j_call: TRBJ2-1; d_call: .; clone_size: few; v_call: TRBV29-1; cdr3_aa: CSQAQGNWGNEQFF; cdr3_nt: TGCAGCCAAGCCCAGGGGAACTGGGGGAATGAGCAGTTCTTC
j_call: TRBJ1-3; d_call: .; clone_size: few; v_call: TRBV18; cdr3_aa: CASSPSADSGNTIYF; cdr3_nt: TGTGCCAGCTCACCATCGGCCGACTCTGGAAACACCATATATTTT
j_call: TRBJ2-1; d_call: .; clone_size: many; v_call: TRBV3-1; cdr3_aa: CASSQESGAWYNEQFF; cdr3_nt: TGTGCCAGCAGCCAAGAATCGGGGGCTTGGTACAATGAGCAGTTCTTC
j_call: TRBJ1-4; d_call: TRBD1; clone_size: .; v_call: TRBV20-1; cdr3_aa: CSPQSLPVGTGGAATEKLFF; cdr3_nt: TGCAGCCCCCAAAGCCTCCCGGTCGGGACAGGGGGCGCGGCAACAGAAAAACTGTTTTTT
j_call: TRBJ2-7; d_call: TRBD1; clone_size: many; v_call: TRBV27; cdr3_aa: CASSLWGQDEQYF; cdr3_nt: TGTGCCAGCAGTTTATGGGGACAGGACGAGCAGTACTTC
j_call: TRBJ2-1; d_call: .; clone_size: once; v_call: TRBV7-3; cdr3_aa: CASSVAMSSYNEQFF; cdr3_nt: TGTGCCAGCAGCGTAGCAATGAGCTCCTACAATGAGCAGTTCTTC
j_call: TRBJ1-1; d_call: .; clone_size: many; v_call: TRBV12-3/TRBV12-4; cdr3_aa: CASSLLEAGPTFF; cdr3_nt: TGTGCCAGCAGTTTACTGGAGGCAGGCCCGACTTTCTTT
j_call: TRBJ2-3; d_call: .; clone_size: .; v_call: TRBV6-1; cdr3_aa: CASSRRSSTDTQYF; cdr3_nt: TGTGCCAGCAGTCGACGGAGCTCCACAGATACGCAGTATTTT
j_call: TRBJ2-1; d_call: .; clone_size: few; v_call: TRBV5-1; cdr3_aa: CASRGADEQFF; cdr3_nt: TGCGCCAGCCGGGGAGCAGATGAGCAGTTCTTC
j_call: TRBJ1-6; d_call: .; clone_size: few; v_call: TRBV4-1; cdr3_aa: CASSQGGFSNSPLHF; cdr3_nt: TGCGCCAGCAGCCAAGGAGGGTTTTCTAATTCACCCCTCCACTTT